Listed below are T cell receptor beta chains from one sample, sequenced in a study of blood T cell repertoires in COVID-19. Generated by immunoSEQ multiplex PCR, the TCRdb table keeps only in-frame clones and is missing some. The sample lists 90,000 to 120,000 clones; about four fifths were seen once. What was sequenced was peripheral blood. The receptors stem from a woman older than 75 with active or convalescent COVID-19. Both conserved end residues are part of each CDR3. A D gene is named only where the DNA matches it firmly. Expanded clones get a size class; other rows say once, few or many, or leave the size out.

>TRBV12-3/TRBV12-4|TRBJ1-5|.|.
TGTGCCAGCAGTTTGGGCAATCTGCAGCCCCAGCATTTT
CASSLGNLQPQHF
>TRBV28|TRBJ2-7|.|TRBD1
TGTGCCAGCAGTCGACCGGGACAGGGAGACTACGAGCAGTACTTC
CASSRPGQGDYEQYF
>TRBV9|TRBJ1-5|once|.
TGTGCCAGCAGCGTAGATGACCGACGGGATCAGCCCCAGCATTTT
CASSVDDRRDQPQHF
>TRBV6-5|TRBJ2-2|.|TRBD1
TGTGCCAGCGCGAGAGACAGGGCAGGCACCGGGGAGCTGTTTTTT
CASARDRAGTGELFF
>TRBV28|TRBJ1-6|.|.
TGTGCCAGCAGTTCGACAAATTCACCCCTCCACTTT
CASSSTNSPLHF
>TRBV10-3|TRBJ2-2|.|TRBD1
TGTGCCATCAGTGTACAGGGGGCCTCCGGGGAGCTGTTTTTT
CAISVQGASGELFF
>TRBV27|TRBJ1-5|.|.
TGTGCCAGCTCTGACGTTGGGGGCCGGCAGCCCCAGCATTTT
CASSDVGGRQPQHF
>TRBV5-6|TRBJ2-2|.|.
TGTGCCAGCAGCCGGCGGCTAGTCGAGCCGACCGGGGAGCTGTTTTTT
CASSRRLVEPTGELFF
>TRBV2|TRBJ2-2|few|TRBD2
TGTGCCAGCAGAGCGGGGGGGCCCGGCACCGGGGAGCTGTTTTTT
CASRAGGPGTGELFF
>TRBV6-5|TRBJ1-2|.|.
TGTGCCAGCAGTTACTCGGGGGGTCCCGGCTACACCTTC
CASSYSGGPGYTF
>TRBV27|TRBJ2-1|.|TRBD1
TGTGCCAGCAGTACCGCCGGGACAGGCTACAATGAGCAGTTCTTC
CASSTAGTGYNEQFF
>TRBV7-8|TRBJ1-2|.|TRBD1
TGTGCCAGCAGCGCCGCGACAGGGGGCACCTATGGCTACACCTTC
CASSAATGGTYGYTF
>TRBV30|TRBJ1-5|.|.
TGTGCCTGGAGTAGGGGACACGGAGATCAGCCCCAGCATTTT
CAWSRGHGDQPQHF
>TRBV6-5|TRBJ1-6|.|TRBD1
TGTGCCAGCAGCCCACTTACAGGGGGAAATTCACCCCTCCACTTT
CASSPLTGGNSPLHF